This is a list of T cell receptor beta chains from one sample in a study of cytomegalovirus exposure and HLA in healthy donors. The table came from immunoSEQ multiplex PCR; TCRdb's copy has only in-frame clones and leaves some out. In the table there are 280,000 or so clones, approximately 90% of which are singletons. Sequencing input: PBMCs. The receptors derive from a woman in her late teens or twenties in good health and CMV-seronegative. CDR3s include the opening cysteine and the closing phenylalanine or tryptophan. Fields, in order: V gene, clone size, J gene, CDR3 length, CDR3 protein. Clone size is given for some rows only: seen once, a few or many times, or a class if the clone is expanded.

v_gene: TRBV14; abundance: NA; j_gene: TRBJ2-7; len: 17; CDR3aa: CASSGGTLAGGENEQYF
v_gene: TRBV6-5; abundance: NA; j_gene: TRBJ2-5; len: 14; CDR3aa: CASSYLGTDSTQYF
v_gene: TRBV7-8; abundance: NA; j_gene: TRBJ2-7; len: 15; CDR3aa: CASSWGRGGYYEQYF
v_gene: TRBV5-1; abundance: NA; j_gene: TRBJ2-6; len: 18; CDR3aa: CASSHGLAGYSGANVLTF
v_gene: TRBV2; abundance: NA; j_gene: TRBJ1-1; len: 13; CDR3aa: CASSEAGGTEAFF
v_gene: TRBV28; abundance: once; j_gene: TRBJ2-3; len: 13; CDR3aa: CASSLVASDTQYF
v_gene: TRBV11-2; abundance: once; j_gene: TRBJ2-1; len: 14; CDR3aa: CASKAGRSNNEQFF
v_gene: TRBV6-1; abundance: NA; j_gene: TRBJ1-1; len: 12; CDR3aa: CASRGGLTEAFF
v_gene: TRBV6-5; abundance: NA; j_gene: TRBJ2-7; len: 16; CDR3aa: CASSYSSGLGSYEQYF
v_gene: TRBV27; abundance: NA; j_gene: TRBJ2-1; len: 15; CDR3aa: CASSVTGTSYNEQFF
v_gene: TRBV7-6; abundance: NA; j_gene: TRBJ2-7; len: 15; CDR3aa: CASSLAQGRGYEQYF
v_gene: TRBV9; abundance: NA; j_gene: TRBJ2-6; len: 17; CDR3aa: CASSASIPSSGANVLTF
v_gene: TRBV4-2; abundance: NA; j_gene: TRBJ2-5; len: 15; CDR3aa: CASSQGQGAKETQYF
v_gene: TRBV7-5; abundance: few; j_gene: TRBJ2-7; len: 18; CDR3aa: CVRSFGWGEAGWTYEQYF
v_gene: TRBV2; abundance: few; j_gene: TRBJ1-2; len: 10; CDR3aa: CASSDGGYTF
v_gene: TRBV5-8; abundance: NA; j_gene: TRBJ1-5; len: 13; CDR3aa: CASTFPGVQPQHF
v_gene: TRBV2; abundance: NA; j_gene: TRBJ1-2; len: 16; CDR3aa: CASRKSSGDTDYGYTF
v_gene: TRBV7-6; abundance: NA; j_gene: TRBJ2-1; len: 15; CDR3aa: CASSLGLPSYNEQFF
v_gene: TRBV6-1; abundance: NA; j_gene: TRBJ2-3; len: 18; CDR3aa: CASSEVVGVRVRPDTQYF
v_gene: TRBV7-8; abundance: once; j_gene: TRBJ1-1; len: 18; CDR3aa: CASSLVRGFEGKNTEAFF
v_gene: TRBV5-1; abundance: NA; j_gene: TRBJ2-3; len: 19; CDR3aa: CASSSRGLTAGGSTDTQYF
v_gene: TRBV7-8; abundance: NA; j_gene: TRBJ1-5; len: 15; CDR3aa: CASSRGQDSNQPQHF
v_gene: TRBV9; abundance: NA; j_gene: TRBJ2-7; len: 15; CDR3aa: CASSVGSSGLYEQYF
v_gene: TRBV11-2; abundance: NA; j_gene: TRBJ2-5; len: 16; CDR3aa: CASSRITGGPQETQYF
v_gene: TRBV19; abundance: NA; j_gene: TRBJ1-1; len: 14; CDR3aa: CASSIDPRGEKAFF
v_gene: TRBV9; abundance: NA; j_gene: TRBJ2-7; len: 15; CDR3aa: CASSVQRTRPYEQYF
v_gene: TRBV7-6; abundance: once; j_gene: TRBJ2-5; len: 15; CDR3aa: CASSLQFGRGETQYF
v_gene: TRBV5-6; abundance: once; j_gene: TRBJ1-6; len: 12; CDR3aa: CASSFPYSPLHF
v_gene: TRBV7-2; abundance: NA; j_gene: TRBJ1-5; len: 15; CDR3aa: CASSLLDRGMQPQHF
v_gene: TRBV12-5; abundance: NA; j_gene: TRBJ2-2; len: 16; CDR3aa: CASVPNDRGNTGELFF
v_gene: TRBV30; abundance: few; j_gene: TRBJ1-1; len: 12; CDR3aa: CAWRLFGAGAFF
v_gene: TRBV28; abundance: NA; j_gene: TRBJ2-7; len: 14; CDR3aa: CASSVRDTEDEQYF
v_gene: TRBV28; abundance: NA; j_gene: TRBJ2-7; len: 17; CDR3aa: CASSLARRSGRDYEQYF
v_gene: TRBV9; abundance: NA; j_gene: TRBJ2-1; len: 13; CDR3aa: CASSVDVANEQFF
v_gene: TRBV7-9; abundance: NA; j_gene: TRBJ1-5; len: 13; CDR3aa: CASGTGGNQPQHF
v_gene: TRBV7-7; abundance: NA; j_gene: TRBJ2-3; len: 15; CDR3aa: CASSPMTSGADTQYF
v_gene: TRBV6-1; abundance: NA; j_gene: TRBJ2-7; len: 13; CDR3aa: CASGLESSYEQYF
v_gene: TRBV27; abundance: NA; j_gene: TRBJ1-2; len: 14; CDR3aa: CASSSDRDSGGYTF
v_gene: TRBV18; abundance: once; j_gene: TRBJ1-3; len: 15; CDR3aa: CASSSLLLSGNTIYF
v_gene: TRBV4-1; abundance: NA; j_gene: TRBJ2-1; len: 18; CDR3aa: CASSQPLNLAGVGNEQFF
v_gene: TRBV6-6; abundance: NA; j_gene: TRBJ1-1; len: 15; CDR3aa: CASSYPSGGNTEAFF
v_gene: TRBV5-6; abundance: NA; j_gene: TRBJ2-1; len: 15; CDR3aa: CASSSTSGRGDEQFF
v_gene: TRBV7-2; abundance: NA; j_gene: TRBJ2-7; len: 17; CDR3aa: CASSFGIRQGASYEQYF
v_gene: TRBV18; abundance: few; j_gene: TRBJ2-1; len: 12; CDR3aa: CASSQSSNEQFF
v_gene: TRBV29-1; abundance: once; j_gene: TRBJ2-7; len: 15; CDR3aa: CSVEGGQGTPYEQYF
v_gene: TRBV5-1; abundance: NA; j_gene: TRBJ2-1; len: 15; CDR3aa: CASSSGLAGEDEQFF
v_gene: TRBV25-1; abundance: NA; j_gene: TRBJ1-1; len: 15; CDR3aa: CASSGPGGVITEAFF
v_gene: TRBV27; abundance: once; j_gene: TRBJ2-7; len: 15; CDR3aa: CASSLRQTGSYEQYF
v_gene: TRBV19; abundance: NA; j_gene: TRBJ1-5; len: 15; CDR3aa: CASSMWTGANQPQHF
v_gene: TRBV6-6; abundance: NA; j_gene: TRBJ1-1; len: 12; CDR3aa: CASTGNLAEAFF
v_gene: TRBV6-5; abundance: NA; j_gene: TRBJ2-7; len: 14; CDR3aa: CASFPFRELHEQYF
v_gene: TRBV2; abundance: NA; j_gene: TRBJ2-1; len: 18; CDR3aa: CASRARLTSGGGSNEQFF
v_gene: TRBV18; abundance: NA; j_gene: TRBJ2-2; len: 16; CDR3aa: CASSLQAGENTGELFF
v_gene: TRBV4-3; abundance: NA; j_gene: TRBJ2-2; len: 17; CDR3aa: CASSQGKGSGQTGELFF
v_gene: TRBV28; abundance: NA; j_gene: TRBJ2-5; len: 14; CDR3aa: CASSLRLGGETQYF